This T cell receptor beta chain derives from a study of cytomegalovirus exposure and HLA in healthy donors. With 60 Vbeta and 13 Jbeta primers, the PCR was carried out. Sequencing was performed with immunoSEQ multiplex PCR; in TCRdb, only in-frame clones are kept and a portion is missing. The sample comprises approximately 180,000 clones, around 85% of which are singletons, and approximately 2% rests with the top ten. Germline values: CDR1 WNHNN, CDR2 SYGVQD (reference sequence). This CDR3 contains 14 residues. V dropped 5 bases and J dropped 2 bases, with 12 bases sitting between them. This rearrangement joins TRBV10-1 to TRBJ2-5; D gene uncertain. The sequence was obtained from a man aged 18 to 30 in good health and CMV-seronegative. The sequencing input was PBMCs. As DNA, the CDR3 is TGCGCCAGCAGTCCTAACCGATTACAAGAGACCCAGTACTTC. It encodes CASSPNRLQETQYF.